These 10 T cell receptor beta chains share one sample of origin, sequenced in a study of beta chain features in type 1 diabetes. Isolated RNA was reverse transcribed in full, so expressed TCRB transcripts were sequenced. The table came from immunoSEQ multiplex PCR; TCRdb's copy has only in-frame clones and leaves some out. The sample has hundreds of thousands of clones, roughly 12% seen once. What was sequenced was naive CD4+ T cells from blood. The receptors shown here come from a man younger than 35 in good health.

The chain links TRBV18 to TRBJ1-3; 7 nucleotides align to TRBD1. Germline CDR1 is KGHSH and CDR2 is LQKENI. This CDR3 has 16 amino acids. Losses at the gene ends were 5 bases for V and 0 bases for J; bases not matched to a gene: 7. As DNA, the CDR3 is TGTGCCAGCTCATCGGGACAGACCCACTCTGGAAACACCATATATTTT. Translating gives CASSSGQTHSGNTIYF. Full variable domain (outside the CDR3, taken from reference TRBV18 and TRBJ1-3): NAGVMQNPRHLVRRRGQEARLRCSPMKGHSHVYWYRQLPEEGLKFMVYLQKENIIDESGMPKERFSAEFPKEGPSILRIQQVVRGDSAAYFCASSSGQTHSGNTIYFGEGSWLTVV.

The chain combines TRBV7-2 with TRBJ2-7; no clear D gene. The CDR3 is 15 residues long. Germline values: CDR1 SGHTA, CDR2 FQGNSA. V lost 7 bases, J lost 0 bases, and 16 bases lay in between. The CDR3 reads CASNKHTPVSYEQYF. For the CDR3, the DNA is TGTGCCAGCAACAAACATACCCCCGTCTCCTACGAGCAGTACTTC.

The chain's CDR3 is CASSYDRGTETQYF. CDR3 DNA sequence: TGTGCCAGCAGTTACGACAGGGGAACGGAGACCCAGTACTTC. The V call is TRBV6-5, the J call TRBJ2-5, with 8 nucleotides matching TRBD1. The CDR3 has 14 residues. The J segment lost 5 bases and the V segment lost 2 bases, leaving 4 bases of the junction unmatched. From germline, CDR1 is MNHEY and CDR2 SVGAGI.

This clone was observed a few times. The chain has TRBV28 and TRBJ2-7; D is undetermined. The CDR3 is 12 residues long. The V end lost 1 base, the J end lost 3 bases, and 4 bases lay between the germline ends. The germline gives CDR1 MDHEN, CDR2 SYDVKM. CDR3 coding DNA: TGTGCCAGCAGTTTATCCCACTACGAGCAGTACTTC. Encoded protein: CASSLSHYEQYF. Supplemented by reference TRBV28 and TRBJ2-7, the full variable domain reads DVKVTQSSRYLVKRTGEKVFLECVQDMDHENMFWYRQDPGLGLRLIYFSYDVKMKEKGDIPEGYSVSREKKERFSLILESASTNQTSMYLCASSLSHYEQYFGPGTRLTVT.

This clone was seen only a few times. The chain joins TRBV5-1 to TRBJ2-5, with 7 positions matching TRBD1. The CDR3 totals 14 residues. V lost 4 bases, J lost 0 bases, and 3 bases stayed unmatched. CDR1 is SGHRS and CDR2 is YFSETQ in the germline V gene. CDR3 loop: CASSRGQNQETQYF. The CDR3 DNA reads as TGCGCCAGCAGCCGGGGACAGAACCAAGAGACCCAGTACTTC.

This chain links TRBV18 with TRBJ2-2; possible D gene TRBD2, 6 bases. The ends were cut back, 2 bases at V and 5 bases at J, with 6 bases in the middle. The CDR3 loop spans 13 amino acids. Per germline, CDR1 KGHSH and CDR2 LQKENI. CDR3 region: CASSPAGTGELFF. As DNA, the CDR3 is TGTGCCAGCTCACCAGCGGGAACCGGGGAGCTGTTTTTT.

V is TRBV18 and J is TRBJ2-6, with D perhaps matching TRBD2 (6 bases). This CDR3 has 15 residues. Germline values: CDR1 KGHSH, CDR2 LQKENI. Trimming shortened V by 8 bases and J by 0 bases, and 11 bases separated the two germline ends. CDR3 nucleotides: TGTGCCAGCCGGGCGGAGGGCTCTGGGGCCAACGTCCTGACTTTC. Amino acid sequence: CASRAEGSGANVLTF.

There are a few counts of this clone. The CDR3 protein is CASSLGLAGNEQFF. For the CDR3, the DNA is TGTGCCAGCAGCTTGGGCCTAGCTGGGAATGAGCAGTTCTTC. The chain combines TRBV5-6 with TRBJ2-1; weak D call: TRBD2 (5 bases). Germline V gene data show CDR1 as SGHDT and CDR2 as YYEEEE. Trimming took 0 bases from V and 7 from J, leaving 11 bases between them. The CDR3 has 14 amino acids.

This clone was observed a handful of times. The rearrangement uses TRBV29-1 and TRBJ1-1; possibly TRBD1 for D (6 bases). In germline, CDR1 is SQVTM, CDR2 ANQGSEA. This CDR3 comprises 12 residues. Trimming stripped 3 bases from V and 4 bases from J, with 9 bases between. CDR3 DNA sequence: TGCAGCGTTGACAGGGGCCCCACTGAAGCTTTCTTT. It translates to CSVDRGPTEAFF.

The chain has TRBV19 and TRBJ2-1, with TRBD2 matching 10 bases. The V and J ends lost 7 bases and 6 bases, in that order; junction bases with no gene match: 6. Per the germline V gene, CDR1 is LNHDA and CDR2 is SQIVND (reference sequence). This CDR3 contains 14 residues. In DNA form, the CDR3 reads TGTGCCAGTACTAGCGGGAGATTCGGCAATGAGCAGTTCTTC. Protein sequence: CASTSGRFGNEQFF.